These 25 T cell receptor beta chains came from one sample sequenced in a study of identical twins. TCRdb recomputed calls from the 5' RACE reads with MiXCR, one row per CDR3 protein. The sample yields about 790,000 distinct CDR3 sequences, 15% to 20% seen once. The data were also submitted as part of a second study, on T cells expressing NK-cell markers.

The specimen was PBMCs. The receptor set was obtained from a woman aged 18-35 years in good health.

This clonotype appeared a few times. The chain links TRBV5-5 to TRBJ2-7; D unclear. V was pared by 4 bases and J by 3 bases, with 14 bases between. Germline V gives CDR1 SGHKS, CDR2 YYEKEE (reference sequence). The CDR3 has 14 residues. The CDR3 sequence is CASSGGTPRYEQYF. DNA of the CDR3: TGTGCCAGCAGCGGCGGAACACCGCGCTACGAGCAGTACTTC.

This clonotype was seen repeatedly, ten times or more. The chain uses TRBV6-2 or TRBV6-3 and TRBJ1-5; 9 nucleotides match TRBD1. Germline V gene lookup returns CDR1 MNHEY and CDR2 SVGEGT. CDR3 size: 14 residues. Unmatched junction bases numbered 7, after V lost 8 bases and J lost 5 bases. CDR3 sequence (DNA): TGTGCCAGCGTCAAACAGGGGGCGGATCAGCCCCAGCATTTT. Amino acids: CASVKQGADQPQHF.

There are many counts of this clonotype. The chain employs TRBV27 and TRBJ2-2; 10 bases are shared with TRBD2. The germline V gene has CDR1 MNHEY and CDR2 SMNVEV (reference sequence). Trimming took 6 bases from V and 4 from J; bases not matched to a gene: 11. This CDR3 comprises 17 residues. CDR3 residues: CASSFPPPSGGTGELFF. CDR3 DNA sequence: TGTGCCAGCAGCTTCCCCCCCCCTAGCGGGGGCACCGGGGAGCTGTTTTTT.

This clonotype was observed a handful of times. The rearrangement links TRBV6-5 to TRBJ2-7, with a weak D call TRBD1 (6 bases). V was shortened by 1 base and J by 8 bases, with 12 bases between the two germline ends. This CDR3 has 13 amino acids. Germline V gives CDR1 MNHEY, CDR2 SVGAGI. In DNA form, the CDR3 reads TGTGCCAGCAGTTACTTGACAGGAGAAAAGCAGTACTTC. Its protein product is CASSYLTGEKQYF.

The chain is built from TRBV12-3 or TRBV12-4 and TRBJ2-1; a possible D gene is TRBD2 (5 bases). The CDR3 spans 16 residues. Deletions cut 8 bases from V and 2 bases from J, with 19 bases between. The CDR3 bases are TGTGCCAGCCACGGAGGCCGGGCGGGCCCCTACAATGAGCAGTTCTTC. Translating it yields CASHGGRAGPYNEQFF.

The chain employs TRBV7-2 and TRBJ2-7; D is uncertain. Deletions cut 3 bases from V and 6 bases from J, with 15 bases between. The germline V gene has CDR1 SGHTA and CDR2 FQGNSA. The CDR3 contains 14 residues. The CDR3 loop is CASSFGTVVGEQYF. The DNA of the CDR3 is TGTGCCAGCAGCTTCGGTACCGTAGTCGGCGAGCAGTACTTC.

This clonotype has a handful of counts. The CDR3 DNA reads TGTGCCAGCAGCCAGACTAGGACCTCCACAGATACGCAGTATTTT. Encoded protein: CASSQTRTSTDTQYF. The genes are TRBV5-4 and TRBJ2-3; D might be TRBD2 (6 bases). The germline gives CDR1 SGHNT, CDR2 YYREEE (reference sequence). Trimming took off 4 bases at V and 2 bases at J, with 14 bases between the two ends. This CDR3 has 15 amino acids.

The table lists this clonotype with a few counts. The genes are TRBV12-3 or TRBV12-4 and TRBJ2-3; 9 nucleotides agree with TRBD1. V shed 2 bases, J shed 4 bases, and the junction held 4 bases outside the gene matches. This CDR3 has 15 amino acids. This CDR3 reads CASSLIRQGADTQYF. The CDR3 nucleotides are TGTGCCAGCAGTTTAATTAGACAGGGGGCAGATACGCAGTATTTT.

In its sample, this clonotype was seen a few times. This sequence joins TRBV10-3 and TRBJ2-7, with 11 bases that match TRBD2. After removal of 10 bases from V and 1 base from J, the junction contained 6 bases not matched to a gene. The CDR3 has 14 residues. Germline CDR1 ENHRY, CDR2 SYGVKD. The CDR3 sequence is CATQGLAESYEQYF. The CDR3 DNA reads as TGTGCCACCCAGGGACTAGCGGAATCCTACGAGCAGTACTTC.

The CDR3 protein is CASSKVRIEAFF. CDR3 DNA sequence: TGTGCCAGCAGCAAAGTGCGAATTGAGGCTTTCTTT. V and J are TRBV21-1 and TRBJ1-1. TRBV21-1 is recorded as a pseudogene. The CDR3 runs to 12 residues.

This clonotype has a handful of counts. The CDR3 nucleotides read TGTGCCAGCAGTTACGAGACTAGCGGGAGCGCAGATACGCAGTATTTT. Translating gives CASSYETSGSADTQYF. V usage is TRBV6-5 and J usage is TRBJ2-3; TRBD2 aligns across 12 bases. The junction had 4 bases not matched to a gene; V was cut back by 2 bases and J by 4 bases. CDR1 MNHEY and CDR2 SVGAGI come from the germline V gene. The CDR3 loop spans 16 amino acids.

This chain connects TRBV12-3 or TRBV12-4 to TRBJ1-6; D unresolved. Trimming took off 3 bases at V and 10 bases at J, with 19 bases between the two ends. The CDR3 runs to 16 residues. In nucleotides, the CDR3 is TGTGCCAGCAGTTTTTCCGGTGGCCGCGTTAGGTCACCCCTCCACTTT. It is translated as CASSFSGGRVRSPLHF.

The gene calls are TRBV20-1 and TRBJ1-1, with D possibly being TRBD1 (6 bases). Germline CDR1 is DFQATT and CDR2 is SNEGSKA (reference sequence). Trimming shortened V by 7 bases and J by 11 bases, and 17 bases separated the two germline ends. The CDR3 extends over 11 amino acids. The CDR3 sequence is CSGTLDSVAFF. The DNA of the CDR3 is TGCAGTGGCACCCTGGACAGTGTCGCTTTCTTT.

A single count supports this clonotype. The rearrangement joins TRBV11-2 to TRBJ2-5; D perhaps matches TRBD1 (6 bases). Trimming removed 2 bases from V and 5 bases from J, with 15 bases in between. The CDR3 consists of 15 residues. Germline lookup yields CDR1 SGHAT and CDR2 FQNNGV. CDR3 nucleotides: TGTGCCAGCAGCTTATACAGGGCGCAAATGGAGACCCAGTACTTC. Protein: CASSLYRAQMETQYF. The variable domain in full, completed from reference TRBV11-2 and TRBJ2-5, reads EAGVAQSPRYKIIEKRQSVAFWCNPISGHATLYWYQQILGQGPKLLIQFQNNGVVDDSQLPKDRFSAERLKGVDSTLKIQPAKLEDSAVYLCASSLYRAQMETQYFGPGTRLLVL.

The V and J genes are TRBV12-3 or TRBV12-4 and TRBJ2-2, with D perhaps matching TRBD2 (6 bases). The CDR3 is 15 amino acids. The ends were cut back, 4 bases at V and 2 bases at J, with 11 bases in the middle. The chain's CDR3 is CASSSGGINTGELFF. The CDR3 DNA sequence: TGTGCCAGCAGTTCCGGCGGGATCAACACCGGGGAGCTGTTTTTT.

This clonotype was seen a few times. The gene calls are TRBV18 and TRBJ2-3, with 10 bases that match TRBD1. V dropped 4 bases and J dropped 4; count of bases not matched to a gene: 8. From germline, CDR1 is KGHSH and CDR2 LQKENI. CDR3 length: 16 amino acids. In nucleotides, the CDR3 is TGTGCCAGCTCACTTTCGACAGGGGGCGCAGCAGATACGCAGTATTTT. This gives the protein CASSLSTGGAADTQYF.

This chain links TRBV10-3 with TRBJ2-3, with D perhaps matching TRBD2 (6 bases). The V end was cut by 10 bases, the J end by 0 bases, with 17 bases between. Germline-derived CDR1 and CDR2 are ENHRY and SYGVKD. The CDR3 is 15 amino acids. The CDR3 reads CATRRGGASTDTQYF. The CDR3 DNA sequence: TGTGCCACCCGGCGAGGCGGGGCAAGCACAGATACGCAGTATTTT.

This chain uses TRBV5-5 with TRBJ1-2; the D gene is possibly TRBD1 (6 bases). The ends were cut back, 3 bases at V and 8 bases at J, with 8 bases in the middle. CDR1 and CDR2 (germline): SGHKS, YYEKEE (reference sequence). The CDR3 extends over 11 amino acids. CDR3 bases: TGTGCCAGCAGCTGGACAGAAGGCTACACCTTC. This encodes CASSWTEGYTF.

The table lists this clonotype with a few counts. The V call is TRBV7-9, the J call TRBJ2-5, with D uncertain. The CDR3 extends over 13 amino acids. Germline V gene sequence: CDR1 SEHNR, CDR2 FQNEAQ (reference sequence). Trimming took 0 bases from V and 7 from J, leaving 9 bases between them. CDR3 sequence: CASSLAYGGTQYF. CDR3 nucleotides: TGTGCCAGCAGCTTAGCCTATGGTGGGACCCAGTACTTC.

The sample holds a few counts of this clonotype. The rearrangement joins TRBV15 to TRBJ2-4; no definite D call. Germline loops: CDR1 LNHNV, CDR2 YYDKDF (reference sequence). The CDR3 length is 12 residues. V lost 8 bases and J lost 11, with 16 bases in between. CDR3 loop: CATDPSDGVQYF. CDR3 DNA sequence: TGTGCCACCGACCCCTCCGATGGGGTTCAGTACTTC.

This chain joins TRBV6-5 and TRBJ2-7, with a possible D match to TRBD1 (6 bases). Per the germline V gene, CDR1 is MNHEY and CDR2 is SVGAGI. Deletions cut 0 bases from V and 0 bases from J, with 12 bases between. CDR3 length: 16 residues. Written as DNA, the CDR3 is TGTGCCAGCAGTTACTCGGTAATAGGGGGCTCCTACGAGCAGTACTTC. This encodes CASSYSVIGGSYEQYF.

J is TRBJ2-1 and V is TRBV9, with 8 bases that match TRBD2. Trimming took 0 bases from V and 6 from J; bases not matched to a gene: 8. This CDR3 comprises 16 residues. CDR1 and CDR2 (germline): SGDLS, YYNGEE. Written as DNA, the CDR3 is TGTGCCAGCAGCGTAGCCGGTGCGGGAGGATCCAATGAGCAGTTCTTC. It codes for CASSVAGAGGSNEQFF.

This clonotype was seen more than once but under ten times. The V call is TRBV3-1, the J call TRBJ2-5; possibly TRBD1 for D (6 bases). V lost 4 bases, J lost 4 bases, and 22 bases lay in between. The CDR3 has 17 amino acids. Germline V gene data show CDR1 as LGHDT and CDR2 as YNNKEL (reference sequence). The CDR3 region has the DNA TGTGCCAGCAGCCGAAACTCTGCAGGGGTTGGGCGAGAGACCCAGTACTTC. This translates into CASSRNSAGVGRETQYF.

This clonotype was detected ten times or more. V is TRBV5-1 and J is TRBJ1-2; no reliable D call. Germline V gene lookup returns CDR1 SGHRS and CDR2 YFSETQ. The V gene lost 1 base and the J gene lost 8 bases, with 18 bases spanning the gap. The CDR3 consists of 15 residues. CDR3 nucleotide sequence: TGCGCCAGCAGCTTGCAGTCCCCCACCGTCGAGGGCTACACCTTC. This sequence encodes CASSLQSPTVEGYTF. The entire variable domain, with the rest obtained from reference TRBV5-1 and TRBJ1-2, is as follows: KAGVTQTPRYLIKTRGQQVTLSCSPISGHRSVSWYQQTPGQGLQFLFEYFSETQRNKGNFPGRFSGRQFSNSRSEMNVSTLELGDSALYLCASSLQSPTVEGYTFGSGTRLTVV.

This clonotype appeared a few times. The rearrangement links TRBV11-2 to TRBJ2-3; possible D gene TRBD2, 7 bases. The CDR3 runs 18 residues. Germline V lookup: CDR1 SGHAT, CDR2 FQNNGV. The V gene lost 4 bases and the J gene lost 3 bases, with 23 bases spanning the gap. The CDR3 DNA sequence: TGTGCCAGCAGCTCGCTTGGGTTGGGAGGGGGTGCGACAGATACGCAGTATTTT. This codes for CASSSLGLGGGATDTQYF.